This is a list of T cell receptor beta chains from one sample in a study of blood T cell repertoires in COVID-19. TCRdb's table, derived via immunoSEQ multiplex PCR, lists solely in-frame clones and lacks some. Of about 300,000 clones listed, about 91% are singletons. The source material was peripheral blood. The receptors stem from a woman between 25 and 40 years old with COVID-19, enrolled during active disease. The CDR3 runs from the conserved cysteine through the conserved F or W. Each record gives: J gene, clone size, V gene, D gene, CDR3 protein, CDR3 DNA. A D gene is named only where the DNA matches it firmly. Part of the rows lack a size; the others show once, few, many or a class for expanded clones.

j_call: TRBJ2-1
clone_size: .
v_call: TRBV4-3
d_call: .
cdr3_aa: CASSQDRGGFPREQFF
cdr3_nt: TGCGCCAGCAGCCAAGATCGTGGGGGGTTCCCGCGGGAGCAGTTCTTC

j_call: TRBJ1-2
clone_size: .
v_call: TRBV29-1
d_call: .
cdr3_aa: CSVESRDGYTF
cdr3_nt: TGCAGCGTTGAAAGCAGGGATGGCTACACCTTC

j_call: TRBJ2-2
clone_size: .
v_call: TRBV29-1
d_call: .
cdr3_aa: CSVERGTGELFF
cdr3_nt: TGCAGCGTTGAGAGAGGGACCGGGGAGCTGTTTTTT

j_call: TRBJ2-1
clone_size: few
v_call: TRBV24-1
d_call: TRBD1
cdr3_aa: CATSTISQGDLNEQFF
cdr3_nt: TGTGCCACCAGTACTATATCGCAGGGGGACCTTAATGAGCAGTTCTTC

j_call: TRBJ2-4
clone_size: .
v_call: TRBV5-1
d_call: .
cdr3_aa: CASSSSDRNIQYF
cdr3_nt: TGCGCCAGCAGCTCTTCGGACAGAAACATTCAGTACTTC

j_call: TRBJ2-2
clone_size: few
v_call: TRBV27
d_call: TRBD1
cdr3_aa: CASRTGDTGELFF
cdr3_nt: TGTGCCAGCAGGACAGGGGACACCGGGGAGCTGTTTTTT

j_call: TRBJ1-1
clone_size: .
v_call: TRBV5-6
d_call: .
cdr3_aa: CASSLGQGRDTEAFF
cdr3_nt: TGTGCCAGCAGCTTGGGTCAGGGTCGGGACACTGAAGCTTTCTTT

j_call: TRBJ2-3
clone_size: .
v_call: TRBV7-9
d_call: TRBD2
cdr3_aa: CASSLGTSGASDTQYF
cdr3_nt: TGTGCCAGCAGCCTCGGGACTAGCGGGGCTTCAGATACGCAGTATTTT

j_call: TRBJ1-1
clone_size: .
v_call: TRBV7-9
d_call: TRBD1
cdr3_aa: CASKGQGTNTEAFF
cdr3_nt: TGTGCCAGCAAGGGACAGGGAACGAACACTGAAGCTTTCTTT

j_call: TRBJ1-1
clone_size: few
v_call: TRBV6-5
d_call: .
cdr3_aa: CASSYSPGGANTEAFF
cdr3_nt: TGTGCCAGCAGTTACTCCCCGGGGGGCGCAAACACTGAAGCTTTCTTT

j_call: TRBJ1-5
clone_size: .
v_call: TRBV27
d_call: .
cdr3_aa: CASSLTQDQPQHF
cdr3_nt: TGTGCCAGCAGTTTAACTCAGGATCAGCCCCAGCATTTT

j_call: TRBJ1-2
clone_size: .
v_call: TRBV18
d_call: .
cdr3_aa: CASSPPWGEDYGYTF
cdr3_nt: TGTGCCAGCTCACCACCGTGGGGAGAGGACTATGGCTACACCTTC

j_call: TRBJ2-1
clone_size: .
v_call: TRBV7-3
d_call: TRBD2
cdr3_aa: CASSFDSGRGNEQFF
cdr3_nt: TGTGCCAGCAGCTTCGATTCCGGGAGGGGCAATGAGCAGTTCTTC

j_call: TRBJ1-1
clone_size: once
v_call: TRBV27
d_call: .
cdr3_aa: CASSLDRMNTEAFF
cdr3_nt: TGTGCCAGCAGTTTAGACAGAATGAACACTGAAGCTTTCTTT

j_call: TRBJ2-1
clone_size: .
v_call: TRBV2
d_call: TRBD1
cdr3_aa: CATRDRGHNEQFF
cdr3_nt: TGTGCCACCCGGGACAGGGGGCATAATGAGCAGTTCTTC

j_call: TRBJ2-2
clone_size: .
v_call: TRBV28
d_call: .
cdr3_aa: CASGQTSTGELFF
cdr3_nt: TGTGCCAGCGGGCAAACTAGCACCGGGGAGCTGTTTTTT

j_call: TRBJ2-3
clone_size: .
v_call: TRBV7-2
d_call: TRBD2
cdr3_aa: CASSLVDSGGNTQYF
cdr3_nt: TGTGCCAGCAGCTTAGTGGACTCGGGGGGAAATACGCAGTATTTT

j_call: TRBJ1-4
clone_size: .
v_call: TRBV2
d_call: TRBD1
cdr3_aa: CASSLGTGFREKLFF
cdr3_nt: TGTGCCAGCAGTCTTGGGACAGGGTTTCGGGAAAAACTGTTTTTT

j_call: TRBJ1-2
clone_size: once
v_call: TRBV11-3
d_call: TRBD1
cdr3_aa: CASSQGQNYGYTF
cdr3_nt: TGTGCCAGCAGCCAGGGACAGAACTATGGCTACACCTTC

j_call: TRBJ1-1
clone_size: .
v_call: TRBV7-7
d_call: TRBD1
cdr3_aa: CASSLYRGTEAFF
cdr3_nt: TGTGCCAGCAGCTTATACAGGGGAACTGAAGCTTTCTTT

j_call: TRBJ2-3
clone_size: once
v_call: TRBV4-1
d_call: .
cdr3_aa: CASSQLTAGTDTQYF
cdr3_nt: TGCGCCAGCAGCCAGTTAACGGCGGGCACAGATACGCAGTATTTT

j_call: TRBJ1-6
clone_size: .
v_call: TRBV2
d_call: .
cdr3_aa: CASSGPNSPLHF
cdr3_nt: TGTGCCAGCAGTGGGCCCAATTCACCCCTCCACTTT

j_call: TRBJ1-2
clone_size: .
v_call: TRBV4-1
d_call: .
cdr3_aa: CASSRRNYGYTF
cdr3_nt: TGCGCCAGCAGCCGTCGGAACTATGGCTACACCTTC

j_call: TRBJ1-1
clone_size: .
v_call: TRBV7-9
d_call: TRBD1
cdr3_aa: CASKTGAGTEAFF
cdr3_nt: TGTGCCAGCAAAACAGGGGCAGGTACTGAAGCTTTCTTT

j_call: TRBJ1-5
clone_size: .
v_call: TRBV19
d_call: TRBD1
cdr3_aa: CATGQGYQPQHF
cdr3_nt: TGTGCCACCGGACAGGGGTATCAGCCCCAGCATTTT

j_call: TRBJ2-1
clone_size: .
v_call: TRBV11-1
d_call: .
cdr3_aa: CASSSRVFQPQQFF
cdr3_nt: TGTGCCAGCAGCTCCAGGGTATTCCAACCTCAGCAGTTCTTC

j_call: TRBJ1-2
clone_size: .
v_call: TRBV7-9
d_call: TRBD1
cdr3_aa: CASSRDSGAGYTF
cdr3_nt: TGTGCCAGCAGTCGGGACAGTGGCGCCGGCTACACCTTC

j_call: TRBJ1-2
clone_size: .
v_call: TRBV28
d_call: .
cdr3_aa: CASSSPGNRDKRYGYTF
cdr3_nt: TGTGCCAGCAGTTCTCCCGGCAACCGGGATAAGCGGTATGGCTACACCTTC

j_call: TRBJ2-2
clone_size: .
v_call: TRBV2
d_call: TRBD2
cdr3_aa: CASIRSGGNTGELFF
cdr3_nt: TGTGCCAGCATTCGAAGCGGGGGGAACACCGGGGAGCTGTTTTTT

j_call: TRBJ1-2
clone_size: .
v_call: TRBV19
d_call: TRBD1
cdr3_aa: CASSIPSGTETNYGYTF
cdr3_nt: TGTGCCAGTAGTATTCCCTCCGGGACAGAGACTAACTATGGCTACACCTTC

j_call: TRBJ1-1
clone_size: few
v_call: TRBV7-3
d_call: TRBD1
cdr3_aa: CASSLTGSLNTEAFF
cdr3_nt: TGTGCCAGCAGCCTGACAGGGTCTTTGAACACTGAAGCTTTCTTT

j_call: TRBJ1-6
clone_size: .
v_call: TRBV9
d_call: TRBD1
cdr3_aa: CASSVGETGVPPLHF
cdr3_nt: TGTGCCAGCAGCGTAGGAGAGACAGGGGTACCACCCCTCCACTTT

j_call: TRBJ1-1
clone_size: once
v_call: TRBV11-2
d_call: .
cdr3_aa: CASSPPGPNTEAFF
cdr3_nt: TGTGCCAGCAGCCCACCGGGTCCGAACACTGAAGCTTTCTTT

j_call: TRBJ1-5
clone_size: .
v_call: TRBV4-3
d_call: .
cdr3_aa: CASSQGRGNQPQHF
cdr3_nt: TGCGCCAGCAGCCAAGGAAGGGGGAATCAGCCCCAGCATTTT

j_call: TRBJ2-5
clone_size: .
v_call: TRBV2
d_call: TRBD2
cdr3_aa: CASYHSGVMTQETQYF
cdr3_nt: TGTGCCAGCTACCATAGCGGGGTGATGACACAAGAGACCCAGTACTTC

j_call: TRBJ2-3
clone_size: few
v_call: TRBV15
d_call: TRBD2
cdr3_aa: CATSRERGGTDTQYF
cdr3_nt: TGTGCCACCAGCAGAGAGCGGGGGGGCACAGATACGCAGTATTTT

j_call: TRBJ1-2
clone_size: .
v_call: TRBV5-4
d_call: TRBD1
cdr3_aa: CASSSGQGYYGYTF
cdr3_nt: TGTGCCAGCAGTAGCGGACAGGGATACTATGGCTACACCTTC

j_call: TRBJ1-6
clone_size: .
v_call: TRBV7-2
d_call: .
cdr3_aa: CASSSPGFRNSPLHF
cdr3_nt: TGTGCCAGCAGCTCTCCGGGATTCCGTAATTCACCCCTCCACTTT

j_call: TRBJ2-2
clone_size: once
v_call: TRBV5-4
d_call: .
cdr3_aa: CASSQNYWNTGELFF
cdr3_nt: TGTGCCAGCAGCCAAAACTACTGGAACACCGGGGAGCTGTTTTTT

j_call: TRBJ2-1
clone_size: .
v_call: TRBV19
d_call: TRBD2
cdr3_aa: CASSNPQRGVYNEQFF
cdr3_nt: TGTGCCAGTAGTAACCCTCAGCGGGGAGTCTACAATGAGCAGTTCTTC

j_call: TRBJ2-7
clone_size: .
v_call: TRBV9
d_call: TRBD1
cdr3_aa: CASSTGGQVSSYEQYF
cdr3_nt: TGTGCCAGCTCGACCGGGGGACAGGTGAGCTCCTACGAGCAGTACTTC

j_call: TRBJ2-3
clone_size: once
v_call: TRBV5-5
d_call: .
cdr3_aa: CASSLIGSAGFTDTQYF
cdr3_nt: TGTGCCAGCAGCTTGATCGGGTCCGCGGGTTTCACAGATACGCAGTATTTT

j_call: TRBJ2-5
clone_size: .
v_call: TRBV2
d_call: .
cdr3_aa: CASSELGETQYF
cdr3_nt: TGTGCCAGCAGTGAGCTCGGGGAGACCCAGTACTTC

j_call: TRBJ1-3
clone_size: .
v_call: TRBV15
d_call: .
cdr3_aa: CATKPYSGNTIYF
cdr3_nt: TGTGCCACCAAGCCTTACTCTGGAAACACCATATATTTT

j_call: TRBJ2-1
clone_size: .
v_call: TRBV4-1
d_call: .
cdr3_aa: CASSSQTGSSYNEQFF
cdr3_nt: TGCGCCAGCAGCTCCCAGACGGGGAGCTCCTACAATGAGCAGTTCTTC

j_call: TRBJ1-2
clone_size: .
v_call: TRBV6-5
d_call: .
cdr3_aa: CASTHKGSIYGYTF
cdr3_nt: TGTGCCAGCACCCATAAGGGGTCCATCTATGGCTACACCTTC